This TCR beta chain was sequenced in a study of identical twins. Findings and caveats of the study: When twins shared out-of-frame alpha sequences, those sequences had excess low generation probability. Because invariant MAIT and iNKT cells could be present, zero-insertion analyses could be partly confounded. Conclusions leaned on cross-sectional statistical analysis and did not track the same donors over time.

MiXCR, run by TCRdb on the 5' RACE reads, gives a single entry per CDR3 protein. Here the sample spans about 530,000 distinct CDR3 sequences, approximately 20% being singletons. This clonotype appeared a few times. No antigen is known for it. These data are also associated with another study on yellow fever vaccine responses in identical twins. That work states: Twin vaccine T cell responses reportedly seemed partly convergent, partly personalized.

The sample taken for sequencing was CD4+ T cells sorted from blood. This sequence originates from a woman between 18 and 30 years old in good health.

The CDR3 sequence: CSARDTFRFYNEQFF. CDR3 bases: TGCAGTGCTAGAGATACTTTTCGGTTCTACAATGAGCAGTTCTTC. This sequence joins TRBV20-1 and TRBJ2-1, with D uncertain. The ends were cut back, 0 bases at V and 3 bases at J, with 12 bases in the middle. Germline V gene sequence: CDR1 DFQATT, CDR2 SNEGSKA (reference sequence). There are 15 residues in the CDR3.